The sample holds a few counts of the clone carrying this TCR beta chain. No antigen is known for it. This sample is part of a study of post-analysis software for immune sequencing data. At the level of the study: Patients with relapsing-remitting, secondary progressive and progressive-relapsing multiple sclerosis courses were all represented.

CDR1 and CDR2 (germline): MDHEN, SYDVKM. The CDR3 is 17 amino acids. Deletions cut 4 bases from V and 0 bases from J, with 19 bases between. Unique molecular identifiers featured in each of the TCR beta cDNA libraries. The yield from approximately 1 to 10 million T cells was 500,000 or so cDNA molecules in total. TCRdb analysed the PCR reads with MiXCR anew, one entry per CDR3 protein. The data contain 150,000 to 200,000 distinct CDR3 sequences, approximately 30% of them singletons. Study-wide points: Several TRBV segments (TRBV5-6, TRBV5-1 and TRBV20-1 among them) occurred more frequently in patients than in controls.

J is TRBJ2-7 and V is TRBV28; a possible D gene is TRBD1 (6 bases). This sequence originates from a girl aged 10 to 17 with multiple sclerosis. Sequencing was done on a sample of blood. The CDR3 loop reads CASSSRTAPRGSYEQYF. The CDR3 bases are TGTGCCAGCAGTTCGAGGACAGCCCCACGGGGCTCCTACGAGCAGTACTTC.